The present entry profiles one T cell receptor (beta chain) with its context. V was shortened by 5 bases and J by 1 base, with 12 bases between the two germline ends. This CDR3 is built from 14 residues. Germline V CDR1 and CDR2: SNHLY, FYNNEI. Only in-frame clones appear in the TCRdb table, and some are missing; sequencing was by immunoSEQ multiplex PCR. The table records 350,000 to 400,000 clones, around 89% of them present only once. This specimen belongs to a study of blood T cell repertoires in COVID-19. Study-level background: The study drew acute and convalescent COVID-19 samples from the United States, Italy and Spain.

The chain links TRBV2 to TRBJ2-7; D unresolved. The sequence was obtained from a man younger than 35 with active or convalescent COVID-19. Sequenced sample: peripheral blood. The CDR3 sequence: CASSPPGPSYEQYF. The CDR3 nucleotides read TGTGCCAGCAGTCCCCCCGGTCCATCCTACGAGCAGTACTTC.